This T cell receptor (beta chain) was sequenced during a study of CXCR3-negative and CXCR3-positive naive CD8 T cells. Germline V gene data show CDR1 as DFQATT and CDR2 as SNEGSKA (reference sequence). This CDR3 is built from 23 residues. Through 5' RACE with UMI labels, the TRB cDNA libraries were prepared. TCRdb re-called the 5' RACE reads and shows each CDR3 protein once, DNA omitted. Across about 43,000 distinct CDR3 sequences, the top ten clones capture roughly a tenth of the sample. Triplicate sorting captured roughly 310,000 cells each from every CD8+ T cell subset. Material for sequencing was memory CD8+ T cells from blood. The clonotype was recovered from a human donor in good health. Some clones in this sample may be carry-over from other donors' samples. The V call is TRBV20-1, the J call TRBJ2-3; TCRdb's D gene call, TRBD2, goes unchecked for lack of DNA. CDR3 sequence reads: CSARDIARQTGTSGRAGDDTQYF.